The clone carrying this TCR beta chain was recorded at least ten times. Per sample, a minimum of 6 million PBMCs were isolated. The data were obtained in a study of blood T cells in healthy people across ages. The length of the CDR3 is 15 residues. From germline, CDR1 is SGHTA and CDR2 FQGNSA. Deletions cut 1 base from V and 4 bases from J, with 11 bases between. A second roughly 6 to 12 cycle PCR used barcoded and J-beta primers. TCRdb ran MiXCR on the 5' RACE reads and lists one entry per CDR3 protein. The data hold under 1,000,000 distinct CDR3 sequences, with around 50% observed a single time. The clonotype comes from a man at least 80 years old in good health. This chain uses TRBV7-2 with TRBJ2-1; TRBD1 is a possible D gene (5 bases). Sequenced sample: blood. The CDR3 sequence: CASSLGQPPYNEQFF. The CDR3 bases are TGTGCCAGCAGCTTAGGACAGCCCCCATACAATGAGCAGTTCTTC. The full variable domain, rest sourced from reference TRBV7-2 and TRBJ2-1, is GAGVSQSPSNKVTEKGKDVELRCDPISGHTALYWYRQSLGQGLEFLIYFQGNSAPDKSGLPSDRFSAERTGGSVSTLTIQRTQQEDSAVYLCASSLGQPPYNEQFFGPGTRLTVL.